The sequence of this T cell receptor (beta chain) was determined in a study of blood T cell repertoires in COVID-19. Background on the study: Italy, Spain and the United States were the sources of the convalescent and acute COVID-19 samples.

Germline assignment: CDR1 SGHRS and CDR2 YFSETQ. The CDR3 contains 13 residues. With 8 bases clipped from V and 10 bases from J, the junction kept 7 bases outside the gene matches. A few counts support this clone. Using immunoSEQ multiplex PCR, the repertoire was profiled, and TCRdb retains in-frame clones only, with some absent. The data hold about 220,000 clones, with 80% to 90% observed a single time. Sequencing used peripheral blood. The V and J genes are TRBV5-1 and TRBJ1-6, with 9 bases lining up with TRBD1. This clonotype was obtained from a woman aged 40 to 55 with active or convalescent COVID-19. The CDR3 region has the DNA TGCGCCAGTCGCCGGGACAGGGCGTCACCCCTCCACTTT. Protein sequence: CASRRDRASPLHF.